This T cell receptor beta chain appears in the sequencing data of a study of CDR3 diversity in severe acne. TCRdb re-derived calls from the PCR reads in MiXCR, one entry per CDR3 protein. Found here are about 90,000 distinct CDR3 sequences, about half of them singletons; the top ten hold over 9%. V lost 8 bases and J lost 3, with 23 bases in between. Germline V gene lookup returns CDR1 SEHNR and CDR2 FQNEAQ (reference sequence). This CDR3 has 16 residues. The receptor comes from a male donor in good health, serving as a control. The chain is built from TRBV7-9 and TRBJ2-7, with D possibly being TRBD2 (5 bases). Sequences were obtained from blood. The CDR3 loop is CASAGRSDQDFYEQYF. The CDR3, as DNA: TGTGCCAGCGCCGGCCGTTCGGACCAGGACTTCTACGAGCAGTACTTC.